A single sample is the source of the 3 T cell receptor beta chains below, sequenced in a study of memory CD4+ T cells and cytomegalovirus serostatus. TCRdb keeps only in-frame clones here, not all; method: immunoSEQ multiplex PCR. The sample has 40,000 to 45,000 clones; 76% are singletons. Single viable CD3+CD4+CD8-CD45RO+ cells were sorted as the memory CD4+ T cells. The material sequenced was memory CD4+ T cells from blood. These receptors were collected from an adult in good health and CMV-seronegative.

The table lists this clone with a few counts. In DNA form, the CDR3 reads TGTGCCAGCAGCCTTCATACTAGCGGGGCGGATACGCAGTATTTT. Translated: CASSLHTSGADTQYF. The V gene is TRBV28, the J gene TRBJ2-3; 10 bases fit TRBD2. Germline V CDR1 and CDR2: MDHEN, SYDVKM. This CDR3 contains 15 residues. J gave up 6 bases and V 6 bases, and 9 bases lay outside the gene matches.

The J gene is TRBJ1-3, the V gene TRBV30; D call uncertain. This CDR3 region has 14 residues. Germline CDR1 is GTSNPN and CDR2 is SVGIG (reference sequence). The CDR3 reads CAMGPGLSGNTIYF. The CDR3 DNA reads as TGTGCGATGGGTCCGGGCCTCTCTGGAAACACCATATATTTT.

The rearrangement links TRBV7-8 to TRBJ2-1, with 10 bases fitting TRBD2. Losses at the gene ends were 5 bases for V and 0 bases for J; bases not matched to a gene: 10. Germline CDR1 and CDR2: SGHVS and FQNEAQ. The CDR3 sequence is 18 residues long. The CDR3 loop reads CASSPRPSGGLSYNEQFF. CDR3 nucleotide sequence: TGTGCCAGCAGCCCGAGGCCTAGCGGGGGTCTCTCCTACAATGAGCAGTTCTTC.